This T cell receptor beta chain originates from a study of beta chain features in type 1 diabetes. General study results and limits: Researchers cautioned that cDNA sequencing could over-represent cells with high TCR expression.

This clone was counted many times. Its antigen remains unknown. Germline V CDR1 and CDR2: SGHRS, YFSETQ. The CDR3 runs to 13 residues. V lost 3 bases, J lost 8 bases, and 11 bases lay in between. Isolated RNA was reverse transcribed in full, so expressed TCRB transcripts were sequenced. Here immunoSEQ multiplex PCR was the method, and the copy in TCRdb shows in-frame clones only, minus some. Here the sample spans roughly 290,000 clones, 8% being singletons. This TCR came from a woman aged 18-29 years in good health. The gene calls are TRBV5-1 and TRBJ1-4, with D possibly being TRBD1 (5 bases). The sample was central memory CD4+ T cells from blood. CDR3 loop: CASSSAQGEKLFF. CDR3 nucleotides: TGCGCCAGCAGCTCGGCCCAGGGCGAAAAACTGTTTTTT.